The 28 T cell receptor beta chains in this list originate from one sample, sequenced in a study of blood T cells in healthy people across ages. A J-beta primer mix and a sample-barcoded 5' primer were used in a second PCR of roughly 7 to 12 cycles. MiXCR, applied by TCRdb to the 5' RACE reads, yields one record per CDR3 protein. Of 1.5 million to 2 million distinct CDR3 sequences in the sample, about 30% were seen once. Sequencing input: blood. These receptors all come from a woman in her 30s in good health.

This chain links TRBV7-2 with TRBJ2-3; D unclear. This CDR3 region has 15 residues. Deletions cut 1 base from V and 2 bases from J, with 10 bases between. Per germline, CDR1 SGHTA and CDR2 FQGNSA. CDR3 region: CASSLGGTVTDTQYF. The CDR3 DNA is TGTGCCAGCAGCTTAGGAGGTACAGTCACAGATACGCAGTATTTT. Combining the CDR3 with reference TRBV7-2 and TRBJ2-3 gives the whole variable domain GAGVSQSPSNKVTEKGKDVELRCDPISGHTALYWYRQSLGQGLEFLIYFQGNSAPDKSGLPSDRFSAERTGGSVSTLTIQRTQQEDSAVYLCASSLGGTVTDTQYFGPGTRLTVL.

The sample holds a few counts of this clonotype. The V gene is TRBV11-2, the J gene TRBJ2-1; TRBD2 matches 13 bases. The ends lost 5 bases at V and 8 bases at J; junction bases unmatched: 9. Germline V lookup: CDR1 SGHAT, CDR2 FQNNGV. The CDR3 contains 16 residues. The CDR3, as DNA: TGTGCCAGCAGCCCATCCGGACTAGCGGGGGTGGATGAGCAGTTCTTC. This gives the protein CASSPSGLAGVDEQFF. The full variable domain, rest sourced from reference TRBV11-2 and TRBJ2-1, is EAGVAQSPRYKIIEKRQSVAFWCNPISGHATLYWYQQILGQGPKLLIQFQNNGVVDDSQLPKDRFSAERLKGVDSTLKIQPAKLEDSAVYLCASSPSGLAGVDEQFFGPGTRLTVL.

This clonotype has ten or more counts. CDR3 sequence: CASSLVDIYEQYF. The CDR3 nucleotides are TGTGCCAGCAGCTTAGTTGACATCTACGAGCAGTACTTC. V and J are TRBV7-2 and TRBJ2-7; no clear D. CDR3 size: 13 residues. Germline CDR1 and CDR2: SGHTA and FQGNSA. V was trimmed by 1 base and J by 3 bases, leaving 7 bases between them.

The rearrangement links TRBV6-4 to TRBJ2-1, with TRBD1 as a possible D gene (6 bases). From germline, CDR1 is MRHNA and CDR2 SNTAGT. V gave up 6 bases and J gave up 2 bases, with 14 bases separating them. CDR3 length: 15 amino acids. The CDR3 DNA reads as TGTGCCAGCAGACCAGACAGGAATCCCTACAATGAGCAGTTCTTC. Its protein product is CASRPDRNPYNEQFF.

As DNA, the CDR3 is TGTGCCAGCAGCCTAGCGGGTATGGAGACCCAGTTCTTC. This encodes CASSLAGMETQFF. The chain combines TRBV12-3 or TRBV12-4 with TRBJ2-1, with 8 bases fitting TRBD2. The CDR3 runs to 13 residues. J was trimmed by 13 bases and V by 6 bases; bases with no gene match: 11.

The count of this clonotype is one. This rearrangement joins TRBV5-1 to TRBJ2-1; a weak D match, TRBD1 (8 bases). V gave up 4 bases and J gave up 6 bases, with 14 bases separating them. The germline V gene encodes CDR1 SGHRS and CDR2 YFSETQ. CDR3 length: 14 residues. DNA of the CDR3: TGCGCCAGCAGCCCCTACAGGGGGGGCAATGAGCAGTTCTTC. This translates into CASSPYRGGNEQFF.

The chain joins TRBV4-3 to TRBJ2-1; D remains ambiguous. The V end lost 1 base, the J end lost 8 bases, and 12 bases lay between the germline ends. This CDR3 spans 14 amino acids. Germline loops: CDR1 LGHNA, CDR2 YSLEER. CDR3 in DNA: TGCGCCAGCAGCCAAGGCGCCAGGACGGATGAGCAGTTCTTC. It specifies CASSQGARTDEQFF.

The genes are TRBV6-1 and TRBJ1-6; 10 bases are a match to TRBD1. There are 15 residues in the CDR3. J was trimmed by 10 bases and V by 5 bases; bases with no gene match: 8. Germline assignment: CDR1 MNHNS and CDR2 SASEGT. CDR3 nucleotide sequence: TGTGCCAGCAGTCCCTTGACAGGGGGCAAGTCACCCCTCCACTTT. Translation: CASSPLTGGKSPLHF.

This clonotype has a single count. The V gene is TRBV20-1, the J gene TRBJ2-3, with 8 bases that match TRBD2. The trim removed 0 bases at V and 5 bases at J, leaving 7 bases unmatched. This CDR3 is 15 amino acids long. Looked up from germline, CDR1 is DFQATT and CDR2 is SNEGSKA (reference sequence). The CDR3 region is CSARDPGGAKDTQYF. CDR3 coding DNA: TGCAGTGCTAGAGATCCCGGGGGGGCCAAAGATACGCAGTATTTT.

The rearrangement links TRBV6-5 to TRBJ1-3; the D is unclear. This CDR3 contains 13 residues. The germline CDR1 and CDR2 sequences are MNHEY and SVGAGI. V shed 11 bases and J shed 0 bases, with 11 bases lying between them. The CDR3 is CASRQISGNTIYF. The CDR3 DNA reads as TGTGCCTCCCGGCAGATCTCTGGAAACACCATATATTTT.

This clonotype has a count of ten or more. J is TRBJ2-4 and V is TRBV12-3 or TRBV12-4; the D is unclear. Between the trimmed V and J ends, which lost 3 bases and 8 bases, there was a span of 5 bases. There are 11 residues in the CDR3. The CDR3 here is CASSFGDIQYF. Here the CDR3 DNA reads TGTGCCAGCAGTTTCGGTGACATTCAGTACTTC.

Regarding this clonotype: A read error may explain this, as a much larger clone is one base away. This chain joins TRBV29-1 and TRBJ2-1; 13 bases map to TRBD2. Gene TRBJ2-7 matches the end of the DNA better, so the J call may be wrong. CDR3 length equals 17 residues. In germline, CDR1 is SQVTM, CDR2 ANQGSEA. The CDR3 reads CSVGGLAGAAFYNEQYF. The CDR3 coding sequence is TGCAGCGTTGGCGGACTAGCGGGGGCCGCCTTTTACAATGAGCAGTACTTC.

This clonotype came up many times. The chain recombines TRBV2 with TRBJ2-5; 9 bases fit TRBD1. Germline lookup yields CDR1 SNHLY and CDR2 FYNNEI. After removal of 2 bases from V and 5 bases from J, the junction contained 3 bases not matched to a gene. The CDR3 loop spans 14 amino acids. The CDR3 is CASSELGQGETQYF. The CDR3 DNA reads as TGTGCCAGCAGTGAATTGGGACAGGGTGAGACCCAGTACTTC.

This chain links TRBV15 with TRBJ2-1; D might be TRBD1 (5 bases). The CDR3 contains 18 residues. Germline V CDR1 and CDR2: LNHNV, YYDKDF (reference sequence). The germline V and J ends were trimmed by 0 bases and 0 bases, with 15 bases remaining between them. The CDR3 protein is CATSRDVQDWSSYNEQFF. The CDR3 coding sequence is TGTGCCACCAGCAGAGATGTACAGGATTGGAGCTCCTACAATGAGCAGTTCTTC. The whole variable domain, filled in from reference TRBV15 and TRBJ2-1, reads DAMVIQNPRYQVTQFGKPVTLSCSQTLNHNVMYWYQQKSSQAPKLLFHYYDKDFNNEADTPDNFQSRRPNTSFCFLDIRSPGLGDTAMYLCATSRDVQDWSSYNEQFFGPGTRLTVL.

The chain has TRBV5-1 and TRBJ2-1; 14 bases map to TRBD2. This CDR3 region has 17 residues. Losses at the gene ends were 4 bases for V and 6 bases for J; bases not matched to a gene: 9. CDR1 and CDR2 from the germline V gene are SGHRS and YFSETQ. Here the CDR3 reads CASSPLTSGRAGNEQFF. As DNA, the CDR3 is TGCGCCAGCAGCCCCCTGACTAGCGGGAGGGCCGGCAATGAGCAGTTCTTC.

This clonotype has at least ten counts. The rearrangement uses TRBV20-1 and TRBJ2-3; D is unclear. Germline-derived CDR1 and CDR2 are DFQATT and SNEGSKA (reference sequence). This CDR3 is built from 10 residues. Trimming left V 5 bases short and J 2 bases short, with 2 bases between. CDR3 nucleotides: TGCAGTGCTCTCACAGATACGCAGTATTTT. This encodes CSALTDTQYF.

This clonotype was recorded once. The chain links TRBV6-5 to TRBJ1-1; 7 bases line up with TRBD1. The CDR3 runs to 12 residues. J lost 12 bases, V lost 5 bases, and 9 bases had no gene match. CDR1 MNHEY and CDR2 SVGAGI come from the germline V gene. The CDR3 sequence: CASSNQGVNPFF. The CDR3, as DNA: TGTGCCAGCAGTAATCAGGGGGTCAATCCTTTCTTT.

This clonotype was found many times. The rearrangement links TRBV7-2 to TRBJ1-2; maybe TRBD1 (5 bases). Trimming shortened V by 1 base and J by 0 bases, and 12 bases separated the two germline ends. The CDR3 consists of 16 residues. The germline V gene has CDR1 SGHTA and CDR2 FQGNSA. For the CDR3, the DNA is TGTGCCAGCAGCTTAGATTGGGGCAGCCCTAACTATGGCTACACCTTC. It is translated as CASSLDWGSPNYGYTF.

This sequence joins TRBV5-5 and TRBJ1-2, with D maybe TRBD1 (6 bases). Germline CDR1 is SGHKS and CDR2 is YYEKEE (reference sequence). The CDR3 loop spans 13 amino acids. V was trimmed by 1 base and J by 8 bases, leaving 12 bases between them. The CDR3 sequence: CASSLMGAGGYTF. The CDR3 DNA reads TGTGCCAGCAGCTTGATGGGGGCAGGAGGCTACACCTTC.

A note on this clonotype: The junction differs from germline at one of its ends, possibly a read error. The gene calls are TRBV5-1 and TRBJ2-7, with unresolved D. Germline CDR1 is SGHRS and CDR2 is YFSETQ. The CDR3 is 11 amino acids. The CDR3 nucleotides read TGCGTCAGCAGCGCGGATTACGAGCAGTACTTC. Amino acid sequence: CVSSADYEQYF.

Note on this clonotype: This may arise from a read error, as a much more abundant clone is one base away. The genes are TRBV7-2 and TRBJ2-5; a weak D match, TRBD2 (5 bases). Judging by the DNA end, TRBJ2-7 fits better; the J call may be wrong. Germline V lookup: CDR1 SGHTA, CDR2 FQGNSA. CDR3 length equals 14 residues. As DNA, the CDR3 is TGTGCCAGCAACTTGAGGGCGCCCGGTCTCGAGCAGTACTTC. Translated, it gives CASNLRAPGLEQYF.

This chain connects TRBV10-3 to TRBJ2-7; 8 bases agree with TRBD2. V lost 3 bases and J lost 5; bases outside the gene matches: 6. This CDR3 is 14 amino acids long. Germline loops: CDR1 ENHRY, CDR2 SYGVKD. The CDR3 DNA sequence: TGTGCCATCAGTGATAGTAGCGGGATTGACGAGCAGTACTTC. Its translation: CAISDSSGIDEQYF.

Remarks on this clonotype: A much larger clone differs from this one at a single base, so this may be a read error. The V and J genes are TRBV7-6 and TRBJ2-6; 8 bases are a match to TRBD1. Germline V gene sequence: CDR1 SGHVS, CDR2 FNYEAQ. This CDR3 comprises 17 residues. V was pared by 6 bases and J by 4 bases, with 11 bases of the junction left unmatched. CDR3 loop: CASSLGQEAAGANVLTF. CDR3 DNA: TGTGCCAGCAGTTTGGGACAGGAGGCAGCAGGGGCCAACGTCCTGACTTTC.

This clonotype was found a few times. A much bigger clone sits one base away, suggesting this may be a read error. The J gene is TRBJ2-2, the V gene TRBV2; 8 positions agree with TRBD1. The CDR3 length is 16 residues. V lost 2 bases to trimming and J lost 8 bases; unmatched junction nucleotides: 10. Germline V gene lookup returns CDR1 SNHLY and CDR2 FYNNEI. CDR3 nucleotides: TGTGCCAGCAGTGAACTCTGGCAGGGGGCGTGTGGGGAGCTGTTTTTT. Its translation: CASSELWQGACGELFF.

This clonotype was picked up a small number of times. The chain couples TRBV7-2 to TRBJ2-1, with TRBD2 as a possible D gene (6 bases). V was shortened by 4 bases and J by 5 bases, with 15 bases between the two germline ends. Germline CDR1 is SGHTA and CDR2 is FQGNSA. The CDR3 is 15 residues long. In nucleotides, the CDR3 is TGTGCCAGCAGCTCCGGCGGGATTATACACAATGAGCAGTTCTTC. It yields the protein CASSSGGIIHNEQFF. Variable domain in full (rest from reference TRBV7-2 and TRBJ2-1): GAGVSQSPSNKVTEKGKDVELRCDPISGHTALYWYRQSLGQGLEFLIYFQGNSAPDKSGLPSDRFSAERTGGSVSTLTIQRTQQEDSAVYLCASSSGGIIHNEQFFGPGTRLTVL.

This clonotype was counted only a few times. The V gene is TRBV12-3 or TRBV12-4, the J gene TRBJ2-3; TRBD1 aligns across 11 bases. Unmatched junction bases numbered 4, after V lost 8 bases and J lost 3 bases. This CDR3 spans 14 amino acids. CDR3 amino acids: CASGRDRGTDTQYF. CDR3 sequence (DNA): TGTGCCAGCGGCCGGGACAGGGGGACAGATACGCAGTATTTT.

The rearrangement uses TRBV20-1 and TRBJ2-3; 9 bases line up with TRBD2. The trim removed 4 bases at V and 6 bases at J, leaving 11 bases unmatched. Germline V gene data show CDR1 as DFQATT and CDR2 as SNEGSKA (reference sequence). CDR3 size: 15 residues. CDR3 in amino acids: CSAKDSGGPQDTQYF. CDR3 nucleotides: TGCAGTGCTAAAGATAGCGGGGGACCACAGGATACGCAGTATTTT.

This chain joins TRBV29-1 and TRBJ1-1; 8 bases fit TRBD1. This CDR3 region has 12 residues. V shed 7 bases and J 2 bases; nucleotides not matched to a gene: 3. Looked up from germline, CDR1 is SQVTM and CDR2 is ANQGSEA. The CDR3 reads CSEGQGNTEAFF. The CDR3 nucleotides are TGCAGCGAAGGACAGGGAAACACTGAAGCTTTCTTT.